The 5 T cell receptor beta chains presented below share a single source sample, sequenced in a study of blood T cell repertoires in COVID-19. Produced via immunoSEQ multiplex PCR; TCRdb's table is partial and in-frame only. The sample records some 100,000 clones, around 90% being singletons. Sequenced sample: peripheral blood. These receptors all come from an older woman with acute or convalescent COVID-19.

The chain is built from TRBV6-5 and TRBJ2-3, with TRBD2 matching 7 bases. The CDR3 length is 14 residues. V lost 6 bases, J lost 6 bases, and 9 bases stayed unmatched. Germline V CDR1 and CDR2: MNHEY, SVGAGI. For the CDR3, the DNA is TGTGCCAGCAGCCAGCCGACGGGAGGTGATACGCAGTATTTT. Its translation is CASSQPTGGDTQYF.

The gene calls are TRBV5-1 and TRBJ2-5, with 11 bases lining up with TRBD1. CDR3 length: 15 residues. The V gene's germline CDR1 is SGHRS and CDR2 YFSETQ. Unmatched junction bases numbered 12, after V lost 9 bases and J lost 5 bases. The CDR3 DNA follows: TGCGCCACCGCCCCCGGGACAGGGGGGAGGGAGACCCAGTACTTC. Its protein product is CATAPGTGGRETQYF.

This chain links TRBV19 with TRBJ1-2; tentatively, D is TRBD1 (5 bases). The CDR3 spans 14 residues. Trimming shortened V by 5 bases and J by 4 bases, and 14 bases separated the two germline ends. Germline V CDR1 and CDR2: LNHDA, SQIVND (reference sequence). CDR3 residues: CASSSTDTLYGYTF. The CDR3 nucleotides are TGTGCCAGTAGTTCCACGGACACGCTCTATGGCTACACCTTC.

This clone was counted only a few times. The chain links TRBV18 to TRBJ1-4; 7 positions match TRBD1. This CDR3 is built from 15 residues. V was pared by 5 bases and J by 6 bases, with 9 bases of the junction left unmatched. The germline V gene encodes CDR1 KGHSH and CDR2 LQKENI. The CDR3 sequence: CASSGQELRHEKLFF. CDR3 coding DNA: TGTGCCAGCTCAGGACAGGAGCTAAGGCATGAAAAACTGTTTTTT.

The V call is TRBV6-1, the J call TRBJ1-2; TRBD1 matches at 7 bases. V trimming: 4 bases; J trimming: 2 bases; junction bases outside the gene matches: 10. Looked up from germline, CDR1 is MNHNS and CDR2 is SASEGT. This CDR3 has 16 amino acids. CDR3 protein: CASSGSTDRTNYGYTF. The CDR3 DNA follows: TGTGCCAGCAGTGGATCGACGGACAGGACGAACTATGGCTACACCTTC.